The 3 T cell receptor beta chains in this list originate from one sample, sequenced in a study of OX40 agonist ivuxolimab in advanced cancers. The repertoire was sequenced with immunoSEQ multiplex PCR; TCRdb's copy has only in-frame clones and lacks some. The sample lists tens of thousands of clones; around four fifths were seen once. Sequencing used CD4+ or CD8+ T cells sorted from blood, obtained in a trial of the OX40 agonist ivuxolimab. These receptors originate from an adult with an advanced solid tumor such as melanoma, head and neck, liver or kidney cancer.

This rearrangement joins TRBV6-5 to TRBJ1-5; TRBD1 aligns across 9 bases. This CDR3 spans 14 amino acids. The V segment lost 6 bases and the J segment 5 bases; nucleotides outside the gene matches: 5. Per the germline V gene, CDR1 is MNHEY and CDR2 is SVGAGI. CDR3 sequence (DNA): TGTGCCAGCAGCCCCGGGACAGGGTATCAGCCCCAGCATTTT. It encodes CASSPGTGYQPQHF.

The rearrangement uses TRBV7-8 and TRBJ2-7, with D tentatively TRBD1 (6 bases). Trimming cost V 0 bases and J 2 bases, with 8 bases left between them. CDR1 is SGHVS, CDR2 FQNEAQ, per germline. CDR3 length: 14 residues. CDR3 sequence reads: CASSLADRTYEQYF. As DNA, the CDR3 is TGTGCCAGCAGCTTAGCGGACAGAACCTACGAGCAGTACTTC.

V and J are TRBV14 and TRBJ2-5; D not certain. Germline CDR1 and CDR2: SGHDN and FVKESK. The CDR3 runs 11 residues. Trimming stripped 3 bases from V and 4 bases from J, with 3 bases between. The CDR3: CASSHTETQYF. CDR3 coding DNA: TGTGCCAGCAGCCACACAGAGACCCAGTACTTC.